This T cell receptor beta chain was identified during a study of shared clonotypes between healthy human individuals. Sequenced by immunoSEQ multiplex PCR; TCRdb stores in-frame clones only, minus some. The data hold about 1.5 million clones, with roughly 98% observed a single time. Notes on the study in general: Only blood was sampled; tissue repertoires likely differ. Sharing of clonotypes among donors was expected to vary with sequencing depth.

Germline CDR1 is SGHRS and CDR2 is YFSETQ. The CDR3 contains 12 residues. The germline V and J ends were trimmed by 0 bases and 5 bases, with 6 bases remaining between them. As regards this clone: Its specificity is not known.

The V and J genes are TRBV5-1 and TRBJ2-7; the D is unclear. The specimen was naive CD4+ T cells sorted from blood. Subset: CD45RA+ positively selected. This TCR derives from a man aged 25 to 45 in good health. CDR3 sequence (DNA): TGCGCCAGCAGCTTGGCACGGGACGAGCAGTACTTC. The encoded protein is CASSLARDEQYF. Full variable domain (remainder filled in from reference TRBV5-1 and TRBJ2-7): KAGVTQTPRYLIKTRGQQVTLSCSPISGHRSVSWYQQTPGQGLQFLFEYFSETQRNKGNFPGRFSGRQFSNSRSEMNVSTLELGDSALYLCASSLARDEQYFGPGTRLTVT.